This T cell receptor beta chain originates from a study of shared clonotypes between healthy human individuals. Deep-level assay runs were performed. Libraries were prepared by immunoSEQ multiplex PCR; TCRdb keeps only in-frame clonotypes and omits some of them. This table holds approximately 480,000 clones, nearly 80% found once. Findings of the study overall: Represented genetic and exposure-history diversity was restricted by having few donors.

Germline CDR1 is MNHEY and CDR2 is SVGAGI. The CDR3 spans 15 residues. V lost 0 bases to trimming and J lost 2 bases, with 11 bases between them. Concerning this clone: Its antigen remains unknown.

The TCR sequence derives from a middle-aged woman in good health. Some clones in this sample may be carry-over from other donors' samples. Input material: PBMCs. The genes are TRBV6-5 and TRBJ2-7; D gene ambiguous. The CDR3 coding sequence is TGTGCCAGCAGTTACTCGAGTCAATATCCCTACGAGCAGTACTTC. Its protein product is CASSYSSQYPYEQYF.